This T cell receptor (beta chain) was sequenced for a study of blood T cell repertoires in COVID-19 (dated by TCRdb to 2018 to 2021). General notes on the study: Samples from collaborators originated in the United States, Italy and Spain and spanned both the acute and convalescent phases of COVID-19. The material from the prospective study consisted of cDNA or gDNA derived from T cells, B-cell-depleted T cells, or PBMCs. Subjects who had been exposed to COVID-19, were actively infected with it, or had recovered from it provided the deeply sampled blood TCRbeta repertoires that made up the dataset. A freely available public database, intended as a resource for researchers studying the immune response to SARS-CoV-2, is where the repertoires were released. Samples were obtained from the ongoing ImmuneRACE study (first 160 participants) and from over 1,000 subjects provided by 6 global collaborators. A de-identified subject ID, COVID-19 status, age in years and sex were almost always included in the sample metadata. Where available, HLA class I and class II types were taken from metadata supplied by the sample provider and were not determined by assay-based typing. Broad study findings and their caveats: Clinical and demographic metadata were provided uncurated, with the amount varying by source and participant.

TCRbeta CDR3 regions were amplified from genomic DNA using the immunoSEQ Assay, a bias-controlled multiplex PCR. On the authors' methods: Within the assay, amplification of reference gene primers was used to estimate how many nucleated cells each sample contained. Sequence reads were collapsed and filtered to measure the absolute abundance of every unique TCRbeta CDR3 rearrangement. For each sample, productive Simpson clonality was calculated as the square root of Simpson's diversity index across productive rearrangements. TCRdb re-hosts the immuneACCESS table, in-frame sequences only. Its copies lack some clones; in the studies checked, an unresolved V gene accounts for under half of them, and the cause for the rest is not known. V and J calls and clone size follow that table, whereas D and trimming were derived from the DNA. The sample yields a few hundred thousand clones; around 88% were counted once. The ten largest clones take up 5.5% to 8% of the sample.

Based on the germline V gene, the CDR1 and CDR2 sequences are SGHTA and FQGTGA. From its cysteine to its phenylalanine, the CDR3 spans 17 amino acids. The retained sequence is limited to the CDR3, 51 bases, with the frame set at the first base. V gives up 3 bases and J gives up 5 bases, and the segment between their germline ends measures 22 bases. This clone was observed a handful of times. No antigen is known for it. No much larger clone is present one base from it, and per-base qualities are unavailable. Another Seattle source contributed samples from volunteer blood donors who had recovered from COVID-19. The collaborating institutions used their own protocols to collect whole blood in K2EDTA tubes. For TCRbeta analysis, collaborators shipped samples in one of three forms: frozen whole blood, isolated PBMCs, or DNA extracted from either of those sample types.

This receptor was taken from a woman in her 30s who had recovered from COVID-19. The receptor chain draws on TRBV7-3 and TRBJ2-5, with an unclear D gene assignment. The sample consisted of peripheral blood. The CDR3 protein sequence reads: CASSFGTDRGIGETQYF. The sequenced DNA is TGTGCCAGCAGCTTTGGAACGGATCGCGGTATTGGGGAGACCCAGTACTTC.